Listed here are 28 T cell receptor beta chains from one sample, sequenced in a study of blood T cell repertoires in COVID-19. Some clones are missing from TCRdb's copy, which holds only in-frame ones; the method was immunoSEQ multiplex PCR. This sample carries about 50,000 clones, approximately 82% of them seen once, and the ten largest clones take approximately 5%. The material sequenced was PBMCs or T cells enriched from blood (not recorded which). These receptor sequences come from a woman between 50 and 59 years old with acute COVID-19.

In its sample, this clone was seen once. This chain connects TRBV4-1 to TRBJ1-2; possibly TRBD1 for D (5 bases). Germline V gene lookup returns CDR1 MGHRA and CDR2 YSYEKL. The CDR3 totals 17 residues. The V and J ends lost 0 bases and 4 bases respectively, with 18 bases between them. CDR3 coding DNA: TGCGCCAGCAGCCAAGAGGGGGTAGCGGGGGGTACCTATGGCTACACCTTC. Translated, it gives CASSQEGVAGGTYGYTF.

V is TRBV9 and J is TRBJ2-3; 8 nucleotides agree with TRBD2. The CDR3 runs to 16 residues. V lost 4 bases to trimming and J lost 0 bases; unmatched junction nucleotides: 7. CDR1 and CDR2 (germline): SGDLS, YYNGEE. The DNA of the CDR3 is TGTGCCAGCAGCAGCAACATAGCGGGGAGCACAGATACGCAGTATTTT. Translating it yields CASSSNIAGSTDTQYF. The complete variable domain, with remaining parts taken from reference TRBV9 and TRBJ2-3, reads DSGVTQTPKHLITATGQRVTLRCSPRSGDLSVYWYQQSLDQGLQFLIQYYNGEERAKGNILERFSAQQFPDLHSELNLSSLELGDSALYFCASSSNIAGSTDTQYFGPGTRLTVL.

This sequence joins TRBV11-2 and TRBJ2-3; a possible D gene is TRBD2 (5 bases). This CDR3 has 14 amino acids. V was clipped by 5 bases and J by 4 bases, with 13 bases between them. Germline V gives CDR1 SGHAT, CDR2 FQNNGV. The CDR3 loop is CASSPTRGADTQYF. CDR3 in DNA: TGTGCCAGCAGCCCCACCCGGGGTGCAGATACGCAGTATTTT.

This sequence joins TRBV5-1 and TRBJ2-3; 8 nucleotides line up with TRBD2. The trim removed 0 bases at V and 6 bases at J, leaving 0 bases unmatched. Germline V lookup: CDR1 SGHRS, CDR2 YFSETQ. This CDR3 is built from 13 residues. CDR3: CASSLERGDTQYF. The CDR3 DNA follows: TGCGCCAGCAGCTTGGAGCGGGGGGATACGCAGTATTTT.

The chain joins TRBV6-6 to TRBJ1-4, with 8 positions matching TRBD1. Unmatched junction bases numbered 5, after V lost 6 bases and J lost 2 bases. The CDR3 length is 15 residues. Germline V CDR1 and CDR2: MNHNY, SVGAGI (reference sequence). The CDR3 nucleotides are TGTGCCAGCAGCCCCGCAGGGGGCACTAATGAAAAACTGTTTTTT. As protein: CASSPAGGTNEKLFF.

The sample holds one count of this clone. The V call is TRBV27, the J call TRBJ2-6; D not certain. V lost 7 bases, J lost 1 base, and 8 bases lay in between. CDR1 and CDR2 from the germline V gene are MNHEY and SMNVEV (reference sequence). This CDR3 contains 14 residues. The CDR3 here is CASTGLSGANVLTF. CDR3 bases: TGTGCCAGCACGGGTCTTTCTGGGGCCAACGTCCTGACTTTC.

This clone was observed once. V is TRBV3-1 (or the pseudogene TRBV3-2) and J is TRBJ2-1, with 11 bases that match TRBD2. CDR1 LGHDT and CDR2 YNNKEL come from the germline V gene (reference sequence). This CDR3 contains 13 residues. V was pared by 6 bases and J by 14 bases, with 9 bases of the junction left unmatched. The CDR3 DNA reads TGTGCCAGCAGTCTCCGGATGGGACTAGCGGAGTTCTTC. As protein: CASSLRMGLAEFF.

This clone turned up a few times. The chain uses TRBV3-1 (or the pseudogene TRBV3-2) and TRBJ2-1, with D perhaps matching TRBD2 (6 bases). Germline V lookup: CDR1 LGHDT, CDR2 YNNKEL (reference sequence). This CDR3 has 14 amino acids. The ends were cut back, 1 base at V and 4 bases at J, with 8 bases in the middle. CDR3 loop: CASSQGGTYNEQFF. CDR3 bases: TGTGCCAGCAGCCAAGGTGGGACTTACAATGAGCAGTTCTTC.

This chain uses TRBV9 with TRBJ1-1; no clear D gene. Per the germline V gene, CDR1 is SGDLS and CDR2 is YYNGEE. CDR3 length: 15 residues. V lost 3 bases, J lost 0 bases, and 12 bases lay in between. For the CDR3, the DNA is TGTGCCAGCAGCGCAGTCTGGACTATGAACACTGAAGCTTTCTTT. It yields the protein CASSAVWTMNTEAFF.

This clone was recorded a few times. The chain links TRBV3-1 (or the pseudogene TRBV3-2) to TRBJ2-7; tentative D call: TRBD1 (6 bases). V was clipped by 5 bases and J by 0 bases, with 17 bases between them. CDR3 length: 16 amino acids. Per the germline V gene, CDR1 is LGHDT and CDR2 is YNNKEL (reference sequence). The CDR3 reads CASSGRLTTGSYEQYF. In DNA form, the CDR3 reads TGTGCCAGCAGCGGAAGACTAACGACAGGCTCCTACGAGCAGTACTTC.

The genes are TRBV28 and TRBJ1-1, with 7 bases matching TRBD1. Germline CDR1 and CDR2: MDHEN and SYDVKM. This CDR3 is built from 13 residues. The trim removed 8 bases at V and 4 bases at J, leaving 7 bases unmatched. The CDR3 nucleotides are TGTGCCAGCGGACTGACAGGGATCACTGAAGCTTTCTTT. Translated: CASGLTGITEAFF.

CDR3 DNA: TGTGCCAGCAGTGGCGGGGGCGGGGGTACTAATGAAAAACTGTTTTTT. Translating it yields CASSGGGGGTNEKLFF. The genes are TRBV2 and TRBJ1-4, with a tentative D call TRBD1 (6 bases). CDR3 length: 16 amino acids. Germline V CDR1 and CDR2: SNHLY, FYNNEI. The V and J ends lost 4 bases and 2 bases respectively, with 14 bases between them.

CDR3 in DNA: TGTGCCAGCAGTTTCAGGTACGCGTCGGACACTGAAGCTTTCTTT. Protein sequence: CASSFRYASDTEAFF. The V gene is TRBV27, the J gene TRBJ1-1; D remains ambiguous. The germline gives CDR1 MNHEY, CDR2 SMNVEV (reference sequence). The V gene lost 3 bases and the J gene lost 3 bases, with 14 bases spanning the gap. The CDR3 consists of 15 residues.

The chain carries TRBV3-1 (or the pseudogene TRBV3-2) and TRBJ1-1; 7 nucleotides match TRBD1. The V and J ends lost 5 bases and 3 bases, in that order; junction bases with no gene match: 3. The CDR3 is made up of 13 amino acids. Germline V gene lookup returns CDR1 LGHDT and CDR2 YNNKEL (reference sequence). The CDR3 protein is CASSRDRYTEAFF. The CDR3 bases are TGTGCCAGCAGCAGGGACAGATACACTGAAGCTTTCTTT.

The chain combines TRBV25-1 with TRBJ2-7; TRBD1 aligns across 10 bases. Germline CDR1 reads MGHDK; CDR2 reads SYGVNS. J was trimmed by 7 bases and V by 5 bases; bases with no gene match: 8. The CDR3 is made up of 14 amino acids. CDR3 protein: CASSWGQGSWEQYF. In DNA, the CDR3 is TGTGCCAGCAGTTGGGGACAGGGGTCATGGGAGCAGTACTTC.

J is TRBJ1-1 and V is TRBV2; D is unresolved. Trimming removed 10 bases from V and 2 bases from J, with 14 bases in between. The CDR3 sequence is 13 residues long. Germline assignment: CDR1 SNHLY and CDR2 FYNNEI. CDR3 DNA: TGTGCCATCCGGGATGATGGAAACACTGAAGCTTTCTTT. This codes for CAIRDDGNTEAFF.

This sequence joins TRBV30 and TRBJ1-3; 9 nucleotides match TRBD1. The V and J ends lost 7 bases and 7 bases, in that order; junction bases with no gene match: 5. This CDR3 has 12 residues. CDR1 is GTSNPN and CDR2 is SVGIG in the germline V gene (reference sequence). CDR3 in amino acids: CALYRGLNTIYF. CDR3 nucleotides: TGTGCCTTATACAGGGGGCTCAACACCATATATTTT.

The V and J genes are TRBV11-2 and TRBJ1-4, with TRBD1 matching 9 bases. The CDR3 consists of 15 residues. Germline V gene data show CDR1 as SGHAT and CDR2 as FQNNGV. Unmatched junction bases numbered 6, after V lost 4 bases and J lost 6 bases. The CDR3 region is CASSYTGTGHEKLFF. The CDR3 DNA reads as TGTGCCAGCAGCTACACCGGGACAGGGCATGAAAAACTGTTTTTT.

The genes are TRBV7-9 and TRBJ2-1; D call uncertain. The V gene lost 1 base and the J gene lost 8 bases, with 9 bases spanning the gap. The CDR3 totals 13 residues. The V gene's germline CDR1 is SEHNR and CDR2 FQNEAQ (reference sequence). The CDR3 reads CASSLEMPDEQFF. CDR3 in DNA: TGTGCCAGCAGCTTAGAAATGCCAGATGAGCAGTTCTTC.

This clone was counted once. The CDR3 is CASSPREGLQPQHF. DNA of the CDR3: TGTGCCAGCAGCCCCCGGGAAGGGCTTCAGCCCCAGCATTTT. The V and J genes are TRBV6-5 and TRBJ1-5; D is unresolved. The germline CDR1 and CDR2 sequences are MNHEY and SVGAGI. This CDR3 is 14 amino acids long. V shed 6 bases and J shed 6 bases, with 15 bases lying between them.

The CDR3 DNA follows: TGCGCCAGCAGCTTGCAGGGACAGGGCCCCTATTCACCCCTCCACTTT. Translated: CASSLQGQGPYSPLHF. V and J are TRBV5-1 and TRBJ1-6; 9 nucleotides agree with TRBD1. This CDR3 spans 16 amino acids. Germline V CDR1 and CDR2: SGHRS, YFSETQ. Germline trimming cut 1 base from V and 8 bases from J; bases unmatched to any gene: 7.

The chain couples TRBV28 to TRBJ2-2; a possible D gene is TRBD1 (6 bases). Germline CDR1 is MDHEN and CDR2 is SYDVKM. V lost 6 bases, J lost 3 bases, and 8 bases lay in between. CDR3 length equals 13 residues. As DNA, the CDR3 is TGTGCCAGCAGCCCAGGGGACACCGGGGAGCTGTTTTTT. This sequence encodes CASSPGDTGELFF.

The chain joins TRBV7-9 to TRBJ1-4; D not certain. V lost 5 bases to trimming and J lost 1 base, with 17 bases between them. The CDR3 runs 17 residues. Germline loops: CDR1 SEHNR, CDR2 FQNEAQ (reference sequence). The CDR3 is CASSPTPRSGTNEKLFF. CDR3 bases: TGTGCCAGCAGCCCCACCCCCCGTTCGGGAACTAATGAAAAACTGTTTTTT.

This clone was seen only once. The chain employs TRBV5-1 and TRBJ2-2; 9 bases are a match to TRBD1. The V gene end was trimmed by 4 bases and the J gene end by 4 bases; junction bases not matched to a gene: 5. Looked up from germline, CDR1 is SGHRS and CDR2 is YFSETQ. The CDR3 totals 15 residues. CDR3 sequence (DNA): TGCGCCAGCAGCGACGACAGGGGGGTCACCGGGGAGCTGTTTTTT. It is translated as CASSDDRGVTGELFF.

V and J are TRBV3-1 (or the pseudogene TRBV3-2) and TRBJ2-7; D unclear. V lost 1 base, J lost 4 bases, and 8 bases lay in between. This CDR3 has 13 amino acids. Germline V gives CDR1 LGHDT, CDR2 YNNKEL (reference sequence). The CDR3 sequence: CASSQGRRYEQYF. The CDR3 DNA reads as TGTGCCAGCAGCCAAGGGCGGCGGTACGAGCAGTACTTC.

The chain carries TRBV10-1 and TRBJ2-2; maybe TRBD2 (6 bases). This CDR3 is 14 amino acids long. Between the trimmed V and J ends, which lost 4 bases and 4 bases, there was a span of 10 bases. Germline V CDR1 and CDR2: WNHNN, SYGVQD (reference sequence). CDR3 amino acids: CASSAGDGTGELFF. CDR3 nucleotide sequence: TGCGCCAGCAGTGCGGGGGATGGCACCGGGGAGCTGTTTTTT.

This chain connects TRBV24-1 to TRBJ1-2; possible D gene TRBD1, 6 bases. Germline V gene data show CDR1 as KGHDR and CDR2 as SFDVKD. The V and J ends lost 6 bases and 4 bases respectively, with 8 bases between them. The CDR3 spans 12 residues. The CDR3 bases are TGTGCCACCAGTAAACAGGGCTATGGCTACACCTTC. Translation: CATSKQGYGYTF.

This clone was picked up one time. The chain is built from TRBV6-5 and TRBJ1-4, with a possible D match to TRBD1 (6 bases). The CDR3 runs 14 residues. The V gene lost 6 bases and the J gene lost 3 bases, with 11 bases spanning the gap. Germline V gives CDR1 MNHEY, CDR2 SVGAGI. CDR3 amino acids: CASRLDSSNEKLFF. The DNA of the CDR3 is TGTGCCAGCAGGTTGGACAGTTCTAATGAAAAACTGTTTTTT.